Each of the 8 T cell receptor beta chains below was sequenced from the same sample in a study of T cell changes during pregnancy in multiple sclerosis. Using immunoSEQ multiplex PCR, the repertoire was profiled, and TCRdb retains in-frame clones only, with some absent. This table holds roughly 48,000 clones, roughly 92% found once. This specimen was CD4+ T cells from peripheral blood mononuclear cells, taken in the second trimester of pregnancy. The receptors come from a female donor in good health, enrolled as a control in a pregnancy study.

CDR3 region: CAWSSRGNQPQHF. The CDR3 DNA follows: TGTGCCTGGAGTTCCAGGGGTAACCAGCCCCAGCATTTT. The gene calls are TRBV30 and TRBJ1-5, with a weak D call TRBD1 (6 bases). CDR1 is GTSNPN, CDR2 SVGIG, per germline (reference sequence). V was clipped by 2 bases and J by 7 bases, with 12 bases between them. This CDR3 is built from 13 residues. Drawing the rest from reference TRBV30 and TRBJ1-5, the complete variable domain is SQTIHQWPATLVQPVGSPLSLECTVEGTSNPNLYWYRQAAGRGLQLLFYSVGIGQISSEVPQNLSASRPQDRQFILSSKKLLLSDSGFYLCAWSSRGNQPQHFGDGTRLSIL.

The chain uses TRBV30 and TRBJ2-1; D might be TRBD2 (5 bases). Germline values: CDR1 GTSNPN, CDR2 SVGIG (reference sequence). The CDR3 extends over 12 amino acids. V lost 5 bases and J lost 7, with 12 bases in between. The CDR3 DNA is TGTGCCTGGTGCCGGGGATTTAATGAGCAGTTCTTC. As protein: CAWCRGFNEQFF. Supplemented by reference TRBV30 and TRBJ2-1, the full variable domain reads SQTIHQWPATLVQPVGSPLSLECTVEGTSNPNLYWYRQAAGRGLQLLFYSVGIGQISSEVPQNLSASRPQDRQFILSSKKLLLSDSGFYLCAWCRGFNEQFFGPGTRLTVL.

This chain connects TRBV7-8 to TRBJ2-2; possible D gene TRBD2, 5 bases. Trimming cost V 5 bases and J 2 bases, with 24 bases left between them. The CDR3 has 19 residues. Germline loops: CDR1 SGHVS, CDR2 FQNEAQ. The CDR3 bases are TGTGCCAGCAGCGCGGGTTTTTATGTGCGAGTCAGTAACACCGGGGAGCTGTTTTTT. Its protein is CASSAGFYVRVSNTGELFF.

This sequence joins TRBV7-3 and TRBJ2-2; tentatively, D is TRBD2 (5 bases). Germline V CDR1 and CDR2: SGHTA, FQGTGA. V was shortened by 0 bases and J by 5 bases, with 13 bases between the two germline ends. This CDR3 has 16 residues. CDR3 in amino acids: CASSLTVASGTGELFF. CDR3 bases: TGTGCCAGCAGCTTAACGGTAGCGTCCGGGACCGGGGAGCTGTTTTTT.

This clone was recorded once. CDR3 loop: CASSSLRGSYEQYF. CDR3 coding DNA: TGTGCCAGCAGCTCCTTAAGGGGTAGCTACGAGCAGTACTTC. This chain links TRBV11-2 with TRBJ2-7; D is possibly TRBD1 (5 bases). Germline CDR1 reads SGHAT; CDR2 reads FQNNGV. Trimming stripped 4 bases from V and 3 bases from J, with 13 bases between. This CDR3 comprises 14 residues.

The V call is TRBV9, the J call TRBJ1-3; D gene uncertain. CDR1 is SGDLS, CDR2 YYNGEE, per germline. V was cut by 1 base and J by 0 bases, with 8 bases left in between. The length of the CDR3 is 15 residues. The CDR3 bases are TGTGCCAGCAGCGTAATGGGGAGCTCTGGAAACACCATATATTTT. Its translation is CASSVMGSSGNTIYF.

The CDR3 spells CAWTLGLAYEQYF. The DNA of the CDR3 is TGTGCCTGGACCCTGGGACTAGCCTACGAGCAGTACTTC. The V call is TRBV30, the J call TRBJ2-7, with 8 bases lining up with TRBD2. CDR1 is GTSNPN and CDR2 is SVGIG in the germline V gene (reference sequence). The CDR3 is 13 residues long. Trimming took 4 bases from V and 2 from J; bases not matched to a gene: 4.

V is TRBV9 and J is TRBJ2-5; a possible D gene is TRBD1 (6 bases). The CDR3 is 15 residues long. Trimming took 0 bases from V and 1 from J, leaving 10 bases between them. CDR1 and CDR2 from the germline V gene are SGDLS and YYNGEE. The CDR3, as DNA: TGTGCCAGCAGCGTAGGGAAACAGGGCCAAGAGACCCAGTACTTC. Translating gives CASSVGKQGQETQYF.